What follows describes a single TCR beta chain. It has no known antigen specificity. No qualities accompany the bases; no much larger clone lies one base away. The entry originates in a study of blood T cell repertoires in COVID-19 (dated by TCRdb to about 2020). Context from the whole study: Collaborator samples came from the United States, Italy and Spain and covered acute and convalescent phases of COVID-19. The prospective study material was composed of cDNA or gDNA derived from T cells, B-cell-depleted T cells, or PBMCs. Subjects who had been exposed to COVID-19, were actively infected with it, or had recovered from it provided the deeply sampled blood TCRbeta repertoires that made up the dataset. The repertoires were made available in a free public database intended to serve as a resource for research on the immune response to SARS-CoV-2. The samples were drawn from two sources: the first 160 participants of the ongoing ImmuneRACE study, and over 950 subjects contributed by 6 global collaborators. The sample metadata nearly always contained a de-identified subject ID, COVID-19 status, age in years and sex. Where HLA class I and class II types were available, the types were taken from metadata supplied by the sample provider, not from assay-based typing.

TCRbeta CDR3 regions were amplified from genomic DNA using the immunoSEQ Assay, a bias-controlled multiplex PCR. The paper's data handling went like this. The number of nucleated cells in each sample was estimated from the amplification of reference gene primers within the assay. To quantify the absolute abundance of each unique TCRbeta CDR3 rearrangement, sequence reads were collapsed and filtered. For each sample, productive Simpson clonality was calculated as the square root of Simpson's diversity index across productive rearrangements. What TCRdb holds here is the immuneACCESS table cut down to in-frame rearrangements. Part of the clones is not present; checked against another copy, under half of the missing clones reflect an unresolved V gene, and the others are unexplained. The DNA was the basis for D and trimming; V, J and clone size are from that table. Within this sample are 170,000 or so clones, with 90% to 95% of them counted one time only. Together, the top ten hold roughly 0.56% of the sample.

CDR1 is given as MNHNS and CDR2 as SASEGT, both from the germline V gene. V was cut back by 3 bases and J by 0 bases, leaving a gap of 6 bases between them. From its cysteine to its valine, the CDR3 spans 13 amino acids. Only CDR3 DNA remains: 39 bases, in frame from the first base. Study-wide conclusions, independent of this receptor: The amount of clinical and demographic metadata varied by source and participant and was provided uncurated.

Whole blood was collected in K2EDTA tubes by collaborating institutions according to the institutions' own protocols. For TCRbeta analysis, collaborators shipped samples as frozen whole blood, isolated PBMCs, or DNA extracted from either of those sample types. The receptor was derived from a middle-aged man with acute or convalescent COVID-19. The sequence links TRBV6-1 to TRBJ2-7, with the D gene call left open. The sample was peripheral blood. CDR3 region: CASSDLSSYEQYV. The DNA sequence is TGTGCCAGCAGTGATTTGAGCTCCTACGAGCAGTACGTC.